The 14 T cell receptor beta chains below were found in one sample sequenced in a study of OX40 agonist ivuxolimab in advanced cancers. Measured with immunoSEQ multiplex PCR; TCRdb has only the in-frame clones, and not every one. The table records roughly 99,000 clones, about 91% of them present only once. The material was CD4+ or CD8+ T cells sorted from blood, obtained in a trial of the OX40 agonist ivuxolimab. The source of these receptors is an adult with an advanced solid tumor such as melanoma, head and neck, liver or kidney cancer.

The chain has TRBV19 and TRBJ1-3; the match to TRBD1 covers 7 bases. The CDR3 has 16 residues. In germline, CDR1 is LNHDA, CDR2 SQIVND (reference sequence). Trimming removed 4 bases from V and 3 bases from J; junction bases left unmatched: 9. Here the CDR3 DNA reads TGTGCCAGTAGTAGGGGAACAGGGGTAGTTGGAAACACCATATATTTT. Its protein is CASSRGTGVVGNTIYF. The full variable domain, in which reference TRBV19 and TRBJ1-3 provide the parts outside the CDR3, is DGGITQSPKYLFRKEGQNVTLSCEQNLNHDAMYWYRQDPGQGLRLIYYSQIVNDFQKGDIAEGYSVSREKKESFPLTVTSAQKNPTAFYLCASSRGTGVVGNTIYFGEGSWLTVV.

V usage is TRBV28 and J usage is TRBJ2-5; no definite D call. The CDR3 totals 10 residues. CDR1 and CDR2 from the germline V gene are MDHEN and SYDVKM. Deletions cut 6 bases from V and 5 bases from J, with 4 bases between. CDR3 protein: CASSSETQYF. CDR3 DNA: TGTGCCAGCAGCTCGGAGACCCAGTACTTC.

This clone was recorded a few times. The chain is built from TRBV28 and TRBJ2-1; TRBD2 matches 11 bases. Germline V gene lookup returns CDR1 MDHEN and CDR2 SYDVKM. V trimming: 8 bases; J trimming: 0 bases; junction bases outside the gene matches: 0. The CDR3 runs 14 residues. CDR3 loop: CASGTSGSYNEQFF. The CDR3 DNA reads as TGTGCCAGCGGGACTAGCGGCTCCTACAATGAGCAGTTCTTC.

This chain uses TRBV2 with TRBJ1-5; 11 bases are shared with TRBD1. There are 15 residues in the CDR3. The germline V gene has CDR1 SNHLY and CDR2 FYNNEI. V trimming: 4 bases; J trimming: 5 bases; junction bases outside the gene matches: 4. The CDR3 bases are TGTGCCAGCAGTGTGGACAGGGGGCGGGATCAGCCCCAGCATTTT. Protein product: CASSVDRGRDQPQHF.

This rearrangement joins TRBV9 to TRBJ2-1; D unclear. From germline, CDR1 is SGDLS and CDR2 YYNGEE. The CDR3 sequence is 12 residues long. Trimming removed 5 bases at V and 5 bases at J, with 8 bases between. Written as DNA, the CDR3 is TGTGCCAGCAGTAAGTGGGACAATGAGCAGTTCTTC. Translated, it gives CASSKWDNEQFF.

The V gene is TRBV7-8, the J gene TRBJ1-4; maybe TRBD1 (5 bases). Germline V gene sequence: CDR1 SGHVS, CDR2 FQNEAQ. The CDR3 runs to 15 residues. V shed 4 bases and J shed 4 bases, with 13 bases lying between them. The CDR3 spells CASSYVTGRNEKLFF. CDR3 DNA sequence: TGTGCCAGCAGCTATGTCACGGGACGTAATGAAAAACTGTTTTTT.

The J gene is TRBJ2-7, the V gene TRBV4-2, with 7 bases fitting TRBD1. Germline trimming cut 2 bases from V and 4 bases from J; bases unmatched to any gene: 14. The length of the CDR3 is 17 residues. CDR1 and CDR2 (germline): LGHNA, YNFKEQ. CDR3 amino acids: CASSQTRQGWSSYEQYF. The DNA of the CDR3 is TGTGCCAGCAGCCAAACCCGACAGGGATGGTCCTCGTACGAGCAGTACTTC.

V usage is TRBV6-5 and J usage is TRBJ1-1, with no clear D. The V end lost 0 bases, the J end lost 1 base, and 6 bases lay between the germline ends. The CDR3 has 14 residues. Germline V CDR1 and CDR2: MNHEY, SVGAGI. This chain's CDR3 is CASSYSGWNTEAFF. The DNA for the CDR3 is TGTGCCAGCAGTTACTCGGGGTGGAACACTGAAGCTTTCTTT.

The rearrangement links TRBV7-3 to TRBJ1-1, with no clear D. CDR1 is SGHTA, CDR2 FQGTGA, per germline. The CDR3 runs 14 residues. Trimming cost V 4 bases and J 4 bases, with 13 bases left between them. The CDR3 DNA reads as TGTGCCAGCAGCTCTCGCCCGGATGGCACTGAAGCTTTCTTT. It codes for CASSSRPDGTEAFF.

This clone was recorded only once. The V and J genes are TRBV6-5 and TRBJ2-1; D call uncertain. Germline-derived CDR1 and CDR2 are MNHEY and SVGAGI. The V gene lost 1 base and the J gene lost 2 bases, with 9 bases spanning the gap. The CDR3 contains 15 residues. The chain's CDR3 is CASSYYASPYNEQFF. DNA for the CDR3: TGTGCCAGCAGTTACTACGCATCCCCCTACAATGAGCAGTTCTTC.

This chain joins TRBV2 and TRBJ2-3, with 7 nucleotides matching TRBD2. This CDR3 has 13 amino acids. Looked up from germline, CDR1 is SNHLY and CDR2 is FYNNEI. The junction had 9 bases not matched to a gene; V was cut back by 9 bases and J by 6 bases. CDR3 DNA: TGTGCCAGAAGGGGCGGGAGTGGCGATACGCAGTATTTT. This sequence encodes CARRGGSGDTQYF.

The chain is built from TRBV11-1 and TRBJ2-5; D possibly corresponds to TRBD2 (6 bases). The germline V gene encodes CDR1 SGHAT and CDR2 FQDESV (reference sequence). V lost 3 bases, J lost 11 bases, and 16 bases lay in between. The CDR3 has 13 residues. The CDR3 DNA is TGTGCCAGCAGCTTGTCAGGGCCTCGGGAGCAGTACTTC. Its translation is CASSLSGPREQYF.

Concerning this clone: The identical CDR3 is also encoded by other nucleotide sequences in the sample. CDR3 amino acids: CASSLETSGDYNEQFF. CDR3 coding DNA: TGCGCCAGCAGCTTGGAAACTAGCGGAGACTACAATGAGCAGTTCTTC. The chain recombines TRBV5-1 with TRBJ2-1; 8 bases match TRBD2. Germline CDR1 reads SGHRS; CDR2 reads YFSETQ. V shed 0 bases, J shed 3 bases, and the junction held 5 bases outside the gene matches. The CDR3 covers 16 residues.

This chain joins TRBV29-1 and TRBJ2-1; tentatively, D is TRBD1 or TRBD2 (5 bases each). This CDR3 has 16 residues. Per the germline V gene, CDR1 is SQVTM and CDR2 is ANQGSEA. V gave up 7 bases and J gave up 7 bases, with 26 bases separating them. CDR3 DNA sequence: TGCAGCGCTCGTAGGGTCGAGGGGCCTTCGGGGAATGAGCAGTTCTTC. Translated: CSARRVEGPSGNEQFF.